A single sample gave rise to the 9 T cell receptor delta chains below, sequenced in a study of γδ T cells in repeated Plasmodium falciparum infection (dated by TCRdb to the early 2020s). The library came from multiplex PCR. TCRdb shows the sequencer as Illumina MiSeq. Clones were re-identified by TCRdb from the public reads with CATT, and rows with the same DNA were merged. This sample gives 70,000 to 95,000 delta-chain clones in total; over 1.1% of them show up just once. The ten top clones hold 7% to 9.5% of the sample. For bulk TCR repertoire analysis, Vgamma9/Vdelta2+ and Vdelta2-negative gammadelta T cell populations were isolated by flow sorting from peripheral blood mononuclear cells. The sequenced material came from gamma-delta T cells from blood. These receptors were collected from a pool of human donors (malaria-infected and uninfected, not separated).

As for this clone: TCRdb lists the protein of a much larger clone for this DNA, which differs at residue 18, so this is likely a read error; the protein given here is translated from the DNA itself. The rearrangement links TRDV1 to TRDJ1; 13 positions match TRDD3. Assignment of the J gene here rests on matching the DNA to germline, because TCRdb gives none. The germline V gene has CDR1 TSWWSYY and CDR2 QGS. The CDR3 totals 25 residues. Trimming cost V 5 bases and J 0 bases; bases outside gene matches: 30. The DNA for the CDR3 is TGTGCTCTTGGGAGCCTTCCGCGAGGCCTTACTGGGGGATACGCGTTTCCCCTGTACACCGATAAACTCATCTTT. Its protein is CALGSLPRGLTGGYAFPLYTDKLIF.

In this sample, this clone turned up a few times. The mismatch at residue 15 between this DNA's translation and the TCRdb protein of a much larger clone likely reflects a read error; the protein shown is translated from the DNA. The CDR3 bases are TGTGCTCTTGGGAACGCCTTTACACGAGAATGGGGGATACGCGGGTTGACCGATAAACTCATCTTT. Its translation is CALGNAFTREWGIRGLTDKLIF. The chain uses TRDV1 and TRDJ1; 11 positions agree with TRDD3. Germline V gene data show CDR1 as TSWWSYY and CDR2 as QGS. V shed 5 bases and J 2 bases; nucleotides not matched to a gene: 25. The CDR3 length is 22 residues.

This clone was counted between two and nine times. This likely stems from a read error, as it lies one base from a far larger clone. This sample includes further DNA sequences coding for the same CDR3. The chain couples TRDV1 to TRDJ2, with 11 bases that match TRDD3. Since TCRdb gives no J gene, matching the DNA to germline was used here to assign it. Germline-derived CDR1 and CDR2 are TSWWSYY and QGS. This CDR3 contains 19 residues. CDR3 protein: CALGEVSYWGIGLTAQLFF. As DNA, the CDR3 is TGCGCTCTTGGGGAAGTCTCTTACTGGGGGATAGGTTTGACAGCACAACTCTTCTTT.

Note on this clone: A far larger clone differs by one base, so this is likely a read error. Other nucleotide sequences from this sample produce the same CDR3. The chain combines TRDV2 with TRDJ1; 11 positions agree with TRDD3. CDR1 is GEAIGNYY and CDR2 is EKD in the germline V gene. This CDR3 spans 21 amino acids. The DNA for the CDR3 is TGTGCTTGTGATATAATAGGCGGCTCGCCTGGGGGATACTTCAAGGGTCATAAACTCATCTTT. This translates into CACDIIGGSPGGYFKGHKLIF.

Of note for this clone: Germline and junction disagree at one end, which may indicate a read error. This chain links TRDV1 with TRDJ1; TRDD2 might be the D (9 bases). Germline values: CDR1 TSWWSYY, CDR2 QGS. There are 21 residues in the CDR3. CDR3 sequence: CALGDPPSYGLWGNHSDKLIF. The CDR3 nucleotides are TGTGCTCTCGGGGACCCACCTTCCTACGGACTCTGGGGGAATCACTCCGATAAACTCATCTTT.

This clone was seen ten or more times. This likely traces to a read error, being one base from a far larger clone. The chain couples TRDV2 to TRDJ1; tentatively, D is TRDD3 (5 bases). This CDR3 has 14 residues. The germline gives CDR1 GEAIGNYY, CDR2 EKD. CDR3 amino acids: CACGTLGQTDKLIF. CDR3 in DNA: TGTGCCTGTGGCACCCTGGGACAAACCGATAAACTCATCTTT.

Remarks on this clone: The protein that TCRdb holds for this DNA derives from a much larger clone and differs from the translated DNA at residue 11, which likely indicates a read error; the protein shown here is translated from the DNA. The V and J genes are TRDV2 and TRDJ1, with no clear D. The CDR3 spans 17 residues. Trimming took off 3 bases at V and 1 base at J, with 20 bases between the two ends. Germline values: CDR1 GEAIGNYY, CDR2 EKD. CDR3 bases: TGTGCCTGTGACCCTCACCGAGCACAAAAATGCACCGATAAACTCATCTTT. Its translation: CACDPHRAQKCTDKLIF.

As to this clone: This could be a read error, since a much larger clone is one nucleotide away. The chain combines TRDV1 with TRDJ1; D assignment may be TRDD1 or TRDD3 (5 bases each). TCRdb does not report a J gene; here it was assigned by matching the DNA to germline references. Trimming left V 3 bases short and J 10 bases short, with 18 bases between. The CDR3 contains 14 residues. The germline CDR1 and CDR2 sequences are TSWWSYY and QGS. The CDR3 loop is CALGENRGIPRLIF. The CDR3 DNA reads as TGTGCTCTTGGGGAGAATAGAGGGATCCCCAGACTCATCTTT.

This clone came up a few times. With a far larger clone one base away, a read error is the likely cause. Other DNA sequences in the same sample also yield this CDR3. J is TRDJ1 and V is TRDV1; D possibly corresponds to TRDD3 (5 bases). TCRdb leaves out the J gene; it was filled in here by matching the DNA to germline. This CDR3 region has 23 residues. Germline V gives CDR1 TSWWSYY, CDR2 QGS. CDR3 bases: TGCGCTCTTGGGGAACTGTGGGGTGGTCCCGTAATCAGAGGTCAGGGGGACACCGATAAACTCATCTTT. This sequence encodes CALGELWGGPVIRGQGDTDKLIF.